One sample yielded the 30 T cell receptor beta chains listed below, sequenced in a study of control samples from healthy donors and cancer patients. Some clones are missing from TCRdb's copy, which holds only in-frame ones; the method was immunoSEQ multiplex PCR. The top ten hold approximately 19% of the sample, which has around 100,000 clones, around 89% seen once. The material sequenced was PBMCs. These receptors were collected from a man aged 55 to 69 with lung cancer.

The chain uses TRBV5-1 and TRBJ2-7, with D perhaps TRBD2 (6 bases). The CDR3 extends over 14 amino acids. Germline V gives CDR1 SGHRS, CDR2 YFSETQ. Trimming left V 6 bases short and J 1 base short, with 14 bases between. The CDR3 loop reads CASKPYGGSYEQYV. CDR3 in DNA: TGCGCCAGCAAACCTTACGGGGGATCCTACGAGCAGTACGTC.

V and J are TRBV10-3 and TRBJ1-2, with TRBD1 as a possible D gene (5 bases). With 1 base removed from V and 6 bases from J, the gap between germline ends came to 12 bases. The germline CDR1 and CDR2 sequences are ENHRY and SYGVKD. The CDR3 contains 14 residues. CDR3 DNA sequence: TGTGCCATCAGTGAGTGGCAGGGCGGCGATGGCTACACCTTC. Translating gives CAISEWQGGDGYTF.

With regard to this clone: Relative to the germline gene, one junction end is altered; a read error may explain this. Distinct nucleotide sequences in the sample also encode this CDR3. V usage is TRBV27 and J usage is TRBJ2-3; 8 bases are a match to TRBD1. The length of the CDR3 is 17 residues. Per germline, CDR1 MNHEY and CDR2 SMNVEV (reference sequence). The CDR3 DNA sequence: TGCGCCAGCAGTTTCGTACGGGACAGGCCCTTAACAGATACGCAGTATTTT. Amino acid sequence: CASSFVRDRPLTDTQYF.

This clone has more than one count but fewer than ten. The chain combines TRBV4-1 with TRBJ2-6; TRBD2 aligns across 7 bases. Germline-derived CDR1 and CDR2 are MGHRA and YSYEKL. The CDR3 runs 17 residues. V was clipped by 2 bases and J by 4 bases; unmatched bases: 8. The CDR3 region is CASSQKGGDSGANVLTF. DNA of the CDR3: TGCGCCAGCAGCCAAAAGGGAGGGGACTCCGGGGCCAACGTCCTGACTTTC.

The rearrangement uses TRBV6-4 and TRBJ1-6, with 7 bases identical to TRBD1. V was pared by 5 bases and J by 1 base, with 5 bases of the junction left unmatched. CDR1 and CDR2 from the germline V gene are MRHNA and SNTAGT. This CDR3 has 16 amino acids. This CDR3 reads CASSPTGRSYNSPLHF. The CDR3 bases are TGTGCCAGCAGTCCGACAGGGCGATCCTATAATTCACCCCTCCACTTT.

V gene TRBV3-1 (or the pseudogene TRBV3-2) combines with J gene TRBJ1-5; maybe TRBD1 (5 bases). Germline CDR1 reads LGHDT; CDR2 reads YNNKEL (reference sequence). The CDR3 totals 16 residues. Trimming took off 4 bases at V and 7 bases at J, with 20 bases between the two ends. The CDR3 coding sequence is TGTGCCAGCAGCCCTAAACAGGCAGGCGCAGGGCAGCCCCAGCATTTT. Residues: CASSPKQAGAGQPQHF.

The CDR3 spells CASSLDSNQPQHF. CDR3 bases: TGTGCCAGCAGCTTAGACAGCAATCAGCCCCAGCATTTT. V usage is TRBV7-3 and J usage is TRBJ1-5; D not resolved. The CDR3 is made up of 13 amino acids. CDR1 SGHTA and CDR2 FQGTGA come from the germline V gene. Trimming pared 2 bases from V and 1 base from J, leaving 3 bases between.

The chain uses TRBV4-2 and TRBJ1-4; 8 positions match TRBD1. The CDR3 spans 15 residues. Unmatched junction bases numbered 4, after V lost 0 bases and J lost 7 bases. The germline V gene has CDR1 LGHNA and CDR2 YNFKEQ. CDR3 protein: CASSQDRQGIEKLFF. CDR3 bases: TGTGCCAGCAGCCAAGATAGACAGGGGATTGAAAAACTGTTTTTT.

The CDR3 region is CASSSRNGELFF. The DNA of the CDR3 is TGTGCCAGCAGCTCGCGGAACGGGGAGCTGTTTTTT. The gene calls are TRBV7-3 and TRBJ2-2, with D hard to call. The CDR3 is made up of 12 amino acids. V was shortened by 4 bases and J by 7 bases, with 7 bases between the two germline ends. The V gene's germline CDR1 is SGHTA and CDR2 FQGTGA.

J is TRBJ1-2 and V is TRBV7-8; 7 bases map to TRBD1. The J segment lost 4 bases and the V segment lost 5 bases, leaving 7 bases of the junction unmatched. Germline V CDR1 and CDR2: SGHVS, FQNEAQ. This CDR3 comprises 14 residues. The CDR3 is CASSVRTGSYGYTF. The CDR3 DNA sequence: TGTGCCAGCAGCGTCAGGACAGGTAGCTATGGCTACACCTTC. The complete variable domain, with remaining parts taken from reference TRBV7-8 and TRBJ1-2, reads GAGVSQSPRYKVAKRGQDVALRCDPISGHVSLFWYQQALGQGPEFLTYFQNEAQLDKSGLPSDRFFAERPEGSVSTLKIQRTQQEDSAVYLCASSVRTGSYGYTFGSGTRLTVV.

V usage is TRBV11-3 and J usage is TRBJ2-5; 10 nucleotides line up with TRBD1. J gave up 4 bases and V 6 bases, and 5 bases lay outside the gene matches. From germline, CDR1 is SGHNT and CDR2 YENEEA. There are 14 residues in the CDR3. Here the CDR3 reads CASRLTGGGETQYF. CDR3 sequence (DNA): TGTGCCAGCAGACTGACAGGGGGCGGAGAGACCCAGTACTTC.

V and J are TRBV5-4 and TRBJ1-2; 7 nucleotides match TRBD1. The CDR3 contains 14 residues. Germline trimming cut 3 bases from V and 4 bases from J; bases unmatched to any gene: 6. Looked up from germline, CDR1 is SGHNT and CDR2 is YYREEE (reference sequence). CDR3 sequence reads: CASSWGTAIYGYTF. CDR3 nucleotide sequence: TGTGCCAGCAGCTGGGGGACAGCCATCTATGGCTACACCTTC.

This clone showed up just once. The chain carries TRBV10-3 and TRBJ2-1; D remains unclear. Germline V lookup: CDR1 ENHRY, CDR2 SYGVKD. The germline V and J ends were trimmed by 0 bases and 14 bases, with 8 bases remaining between them. The CDR3 length is 11 residues. CDR3 region: CAISESWWKFF. The CDR3 nucleotides read TGTGCCATCAGTGAGTCGTGGTGGAAGTTCTTC.

V and J are TRBV14 and TRBJ1-2; D possibly corresponds to TRBD1 (5 bases). The V gene lost 3 bases and the J gene lost 4 bases, with 18 bases spanning the gap. The CDR3 extends over 16 amino acids. Per the germline V gene, CDR1 is SGHDN and CDR2 is FVKESK. CDR3 coding DNA: TGTGCCAGCAGCCAGCCGTTAGGATTTGGGGGCTATGGCTACACCTTC. It yields the protein CASSQPLGFGGYGYTF.

This clone occurred a few times. This sequence joins TRBV25-1 and TRBJ1-6; TRBD1 aligns across 7 bases. V shed 1 base, J shed 7 bases, and the junction held 4 bases outside the gene matches. This CDR3 is built from 15 residues. Germline V lookup: CDR1 MGHDK, CDR2 SYGVNS. CDR3 DNA sequence: TGTGCCAGCAGTGAATCGGGACAGCTAAATTCACCCCTCCACTTT. Protein: CASSESGQLNSPLHF.

The rearrangement links TRBV5-1 to TRBJ1-1; 12 bases are a match to TRBD1. CDR3 length: 16 amino acids. V lost 3 bases and J lost 5; bases outside the gene matches: 8. Per the germline V gene, CDR1 is SGHRS and CDR2 is YFSETQ. CDR3 DNA: TGCGCCAGCAGCTCCGGGACAGGGGGCGCGGGAACTGAAGCTTTCTTT. Its translation is CASSSGTGGAGTEAFF.

The rearrangement links TRBV5-1 to TRBJ1-1; D is unresolved. V lost 0 bases and J lost 1, with 7 bases in between. The length of the CDR3 is 14 residues. CDR1 SGHRS and CDR2 YFSETQ come from the germline V gene. The CDR3 loop reads CASSLGSSNTEAFF. The CDR3 DNA sequence: TGCGCCAGCAGCTTGGGCAGCTCGAACACTGAAGCTTTCTTT. Full variable domain (rest looked up from reference TRBV5-1 and TRBJ1-1): KAGVTQTPRYLIKTRGQQVTLSCSPISGHRSVSWYQQTPGQGLQFLFEYFSETQRNKGNFPGRFSGRQFSNSRSEMNVSTLELGDSALYLCASSLGSSNTEAFFGQGTRLTVV.

The rearrangement uses TRBV18 and TRBJ2-3; 7 bases map to TRBD2. Germline assignment: CDR1 KGHSH and CDR2 LQKENI. With 2 bases clipped from V and 0 bases from J, the junction kept 14 bases outside the gene matches. The CDR3 has 19 residues. CDR3 nucleotides: TGTGCCAGCTCACCAGTATTTCAAGCGGGGCCCCCTAGCACAGATACGCAGTATTTT. It is translated as CASSPVFQAGPPSTDTQYF.

V is TRBV5-1 and J is TRBJ1-4, with 7 bases identical to TRBD1. CDR1 and CDR2 from the germline V gene are SGHRS and YFSETQ. After removal of 1 base from V and 6 bases from J, the junction contained 6 bases not matched to a gene. The CDR3 contains 15 residues. The CDR3, as DNA: TGCGCCAGCAGCTTGTGGACAGGACGGGATGAAAAACTGTTTTTT. Translation gives CASSLWTGRDEKLFF. Based on the CDR3 plus reference TRBV5-1 and TRBJ1-4, the full variable domain is KAGVTQTPRYLIKTRGQQVTLSCSPISGHRSVSWYQQTPGQGLQFLFEYFSETQRNKGNFPGRFSGRQFSNSRSEMNVSTLELGDSALYLCASSLWTGRDEKLFFGSGTQLSVL.

This clone has only one observation. The V and J genes are TRBV9 and TRBJ1-2; D not resolved. The CDR3 spans 15 residues. From germline, CDR1 is SGDLS and CDR2 YYNGEE. The V and J ends lost 4 bases and 4 bases respectively, with 17 bases between them. CDR3 in DNA: TGTGCCAGCAGCCTTGGACCCGGCACTGTCTATGGCTACACCTTC. Translation: CASSLGPGTVYGYTF.

The rearrangement uses TRBV5-4 and TRBJ2-2; 7 nucleotides agree with TRBD1. Germline CDR1 reads SGHNT; CDR2 reads YYREEE (reference sequence). J lost 0 bases, V lost 4 bases, and 6 bases had no gene match. The CDR3 extends over 16 amino acids. The DNA of the CDR3 is TGTGCCAGCAGCCTGAAGACAGGGACGAACACCGGGGAGCTGTTTTTT. Translating it yields CASSLKTGTNTGELFF.

The CDR3 here is CASSSLTTGVEGYTF. The CDR3 DNA reads as TGCGCCAGCAGCTCGCTTACGACAGGGGTGGAAGGCTACACCTTC. The rearrangement links TRBV5-1 to TRBJ1-2; TRBD1 agrees at 8 bases. This CDR3 comprises 15 residues. The ends lost 3 bases at V and 8 bases at J; junction bases unmatched: 12. Germline V gene data show CDR1 as SGHRS and CDR2 as YFSETQ. The whole variable domain, remainder taken from reference TRBV5-1 and TRBJ1-2, is KAGVTQTPRYLIKTRGQQVTLSCSPISGHRSVSWYQQTPGQGLQFLFEYFSETQRNKGNFPGRFSGRQFSNSRSEMNVSTLELGDSALYLCASSSLTTGVEGYTFGSGTRLTVV.

This chain connects TRBV7-9 to TRBJ1-3, with 8 bases lining up with TRBD1. V was clipped by 3 bases and J by 6 bases; unmatched bases: 10. The CDR3 consists of 16 residues. Germline loops: CDR1 SEHNR, CDR2 FQNEAQ (reference sequence). The CDR3 loop reads CASSFGQGLWQNTIYF. DNA of the CDR3: TGTGCCAGCAGCTTTGGACAGGGCTTATGGCAAAACACCATATATTTT.

This clone came up once. This chain connects TRBV14 to TRBJ2-7; no firm D call. This CDR3 comprises 11 residues. Trimming pared 1 base from V and 4 bases from J, leaving 2 bases between. Germline V gene sequence: CDR1 SGHDN, CDR2 FVKESK. The CDR3 nucleotides are TGTGCCAGCAGCCAAGGGTACGAGCAGTACGTC. This translates into CASSQGYEQYV.

This clone was counted only a few times. The rearrangement joins TRBV10-3 to TRBJ2-7; 10 nucleotides line up with TRBD2. The V gene end was trimmed by 8 bases and the J gene end by 5 bases; junction bases not matched to a gene: 9. Per the germline V gene, CDR1 is ENHRY and CDR2 is SYGVKD. This CDR3 is 14 amino acids long. The CDR3 loop is CAIESSSGGDEQYF. CDR3 nucleotides: TGTGCCATCGAATCTTCTAGCGGGGGAGACGAGCAGTACTTC.

This clone showed up just once. The chain employs TRBV24-1 and TRBJ2-2; TRBD1 might be the D (5 bases). The CDR3 is 15 amino acids. The V gene lost 4 bases and the J gene lost 4 bases, with 12 bases spanning the gap. Germline CDR1 and CDR2: KGHDR and SFDVKD. CDR3 DNA sequence: TGTGCCACCAGTGAACATATCACAGGCACCGGGGAGCTGTTTTTT. Protein: CATSEHITGTGELFF.

The V and J genes are TRBV12-5 and TRBJ2-3; 9 bases match TRBD2. CDR3 length: 17 amino acids. Trimming cost V 0 bases and J 0 bases; bases outside gene matches: 4. CDR1 and CDR2 (germline): LGHNT, FRNRAP. The CDR3 is CASGLVVLAGSTDTQYF. CDR3 coding DNA: TGTGCTAGTGGTTTGGTAGTGCTAGCGGGAAGCACAGATACGCAGTATTTT.

The CDR3 sequence: CASSLGGQGRSYSYGYTF. CDR3 nucleotides: TGTGCCAGCAGCTTAGGGGGACAGGGGCGAAGTTACAGCTATGGCTACACCTTC. The V and J genes are TRBV7-3 and TRBJ1-2; 10 bases are a match to TRBD1. Germline trimming cut 2 bases from V and 4 bases from J; bases unmatched to any gene: 13. This CDR3 has 18 residues. Germline CDR1 and CDR2: SGHTA and FQGTGA.

The rearrangement uses TRBV4-1 and TRBJ2-7, with no clear D. Trimming took off 5 bases at V and 0 bases at J, with 20 bases between the two ends. This CDR3 comprises 17 residues. Germline V gives CDR1 MGHRA, CDR2 YSYEKL. CDR3 bases: TGCGCCAGCAGCTTTCGTCGCAAAGCACTGGGCTCCTACGAGCAGTACGTC. Its translation is CASSFRRKALGSYEQYV.

In this sample, this clone turned up once. The genes are TRBV7-2 and TRBJ1-5; D not resolved. V lost 5 bases and J lost 3, with 5 bases in between. This CDR3 is 12 amino acids long. Germline-derived CDR1 and CDR2 are SGHTA and FQGNSA. The CDR3 DNA reads as TGTGCCAGCAGCCCCAACAATCAGCCCCAGCATTTT. Its translation: CASSPNNQPQHF.